Each of the 21 T cell receptor beta chains below was sequenced from the same sample in a study of blood T cell repertoires in COVID-19. Method: immunoSEQ multiplex PCR; TCRdb's copy keeps in-frame clones and lacks some. The sample records 55,000 to 75,000 clones, 80% being singletons. The sample consisted of peripheral blood. These receptors came from a man aged 70-80 years who had recovered from COVID-19.

The genes are TRBV3-1 (or the pseudogene TRBV3-2) and TRBJ2-3; D unclear. This CDR3 spans 16 amino acids. Germline CDR1 LGHDT, CDR2 YNNKEL (reference sequence). V shed 0 bases and J shed 6 bases, with 16 bases lying between them. This chain's CDR3 is CASSQDLATSVDTQYF. The CDR3 region has the DNA TGTGCCAGCAGCCAAGACCTTGCCACATCCGTGGATACGCAGTATTTT.

The rearrangement uses TRBV6-5 and TRBJ2-7; 8 bases match TRBD2. With 0 bases clipped from V and 0 bases from J, the junction kept 1 base outside the gene matches. The CDR3 runs 15 residues. Germline V gives CDR1 MNHEY, CDR2 SVGAGI. CDR3 amino acids: CASSYSSGGSYEQYF. CDR3 nucleotides: TGTGCCAGCAGTTACTCCAGCGGGGGCTCCTACGAGCAGTACTTC.

This clone was counted ten times or more. The chain is built from TRBV3-1 (or the pseudogene TRBV3-2) and TRBJ2-7; 8 nucleotides match TRBD2. This CDR3 is 17 amino acids long. Germline V gene sequence: CDR1 LGHDT, CDR2 YNNKEL (reference sequence). Unmatched junction bases numbered 15, after V lost 5 bases and J lost 3 bases. The CDR3 coding sequence is TGTGCCAGCAGCGCAGATAAAGGAGTAGCGGGAAGCTACGAGCAGTACTTC. Protein sequence: CASSADKGVAGSYEQYF.

V and J are TRBV27 and TRBJ2-1, with D possibly matching TRBD2 (5 bases). The CDR3 is made up of 15 amino acids. Trimming stripped 5 bases from V and 6 bases from J, with 17 bases between. CDR1 is MNHEY, CDR2 SMNVEV, per germline (reference sequence). The CDR3 protein is CASSPRTSRVNEQFF. As DNA, the CDR3 is TGTGCCAGCAGTCCTCGCACTTCGAGGGTCAATGAGCAGTTCTTC.

The CDR3 DNA reads TGTGCCAGCAGCCAAGGGGTGGCAAGCGGGGTTTACAATGAGCAGTTCTTC. Its protein is CASSQGVASGVYNEQFF. This chain joins TRBV3-1 (or the pseudogene TRBV3-2) and TRBJ2-1, with 7 bases matching TRBD2. CDR3 length: 17 residues. CDR1 and CDR2 from the germline V gene are LGHDT and YNNKEL (reference sequence). V lost 1 base, J lost 4 bases, and 10 bases stayed unmatched.

This chain uses TRBV5-8 with TRBJ2-3, with D possibly TRBD2 on 5 matching bases. Trimming cost V 4 bases and J 3 bases, with 15 bases left between them. The CDR3 consists of 15 residues. Germline CDR1 and CDR2: SGHTS and YDEGEE. Here the CDR3 DNA reads TGTGCCAGCAGCCCCCGGGGTTCAGAAACAGATACGCAGTATTTT. Protein: CASSPRGSETDTQYF.

This clone has a single count. V is TRBV5-1 and J is TRBJ1-2; 8 bases agree with TRBD1. Trimming removed 2 bases from V and 0 bases from J; junction bases left unmatched: 9. The germline CDR1 and CDR2 sequences are SGHRS and YFSETQ. CDR3 size: 17 residues. The CDR3 nucleotides are TGCGCCAGCAGCTTTGGACAGGGCGGGGGCCCTAACTATGGCTACACCTTC. It yields the protein CASSFGQGGGPNYGYTF.

The chain recombines TRBV7-6 with TRBJ2-6; tentative D call: TRBD2 (6 bases). The ends were cut back, 7 bases at V and 0 bases at J, with 19 bases in the middle. Germline V gives CDR1 SGHVS, CDR2 FNYEAQ. The CDR3 loop spans 18 amino acids. The CDR3, as DNA: TGTGCCAGCACCCAATCTCCGGGCGGGAACTCTGGGGCCAACGTCCTGACTTTC. Translating it yields CASTQSPGGNSGANVLTF.

This clone is a singleton in its sample. The chain has TRBV5-1 and TRBJ2-3, with 7 bases lining up with TRBD2. Germline lookup yields CDR1 SGHRS and CDR2 YFSETQ. Trimming removed 4 bases from V and 2 bases from J; junction bases left unmatched: 7. This CDR3 is built from 15 residues. For the CDR3, the DNA is TGCGCCAGCAGCCTCGGACTAGTGGTCACAGATACGCAGTATTTT. Protein sequence: CASSLGLVVTDTQYF.

The chain couples TRBV5-4 to TRBJ2-1; 9 bases are shared with TRBD2. The CDR3 runs to 16 residues. Trimming removed 0 bases from V and 5 bases from J; junction bases left unmatched: 6. Germline values: CDR1 SGHNT, CDR2 YYREEE (reference sequence). The CDR3 protein is CASSLAASGVNNEQFF. The CDR3 DNA follows: TGTGCCAGCAGCTTGGCGGCTAGCGGGGTGAACAATGAGCAGTTCTTC.

V is TRBV7-3 and J is TRBJ2-2; 7 bases map to TRBD1. CDR3 size: 16 residues. Germline V CDR1 and CDR2: SGHTA, FQGTGA. V shed 5 bases, J shed 6 bases, and the junction held 12 bases outside the gene matches. CDR3 in DNA: TGTGCCAGCAGCCCCTCCGGGACAGCCAATGCCGGGGAGCTGTTTTTT. This encodes CASSPSGTANAGELFF.

This clone was found a few times. Written as DNA, the CDR3 is TGCGCCAGCAGCCAAGGCCTTGCGGGAGGGGGGGAGACCCAGTACTTC. It specifies CASSQGLAGGGETQYF. This rearrangement joins TRBV4-3 to TRBJ2-5; 9 bases line up with TRBD2. The J segment lost 5 bases and the V segment lost 1 base, leaving 8 bases of the junction unmatched. The CDR3 length is 16 residues. CDR1 and CDR2 (germline): LGHNA, YSLEER.

V is TRBV6-6 and J is TRBJ2-7; D remains ambiguous. CDR1 and CDR2 (germline): MNHNY, SVGAGI (reference sequence). V was pared by 6 bases and J by 5 bases, with 11 bases between. The CDR3 is made up of 12 amino acids. CDR3 bases: TGTGCCAGCAGCGGTGGTTTGGACGAGCAGTACTTC. Translating it yields CASSGGLDEQYF.

Here the CDR3 reads CASSQAYMMGANYGYTF. DNA for the CDR3: TGCGCCAGCAGCCAAGCCTACATGATGGGGGCAAACTATGGCTACACCTTC. The chain combines TRBV4-1 with TRBJ1-2; the D gene is possibly TRBD1 (6 bases). The CDR3 contains 17 residues. Germline V lookup: CDR1 MGHRA, CDR2 YSYEKL. V was pared by 1 base and J by 2 bases, with 17 bases between.

The chain combines TRBV12-3 or TRBV12-4 with TRBJ1-1; D unresolved. This CDR3 spans 12 amino acids. V was trimmed by 6 bases and J by 1 base, leaving 6 bases between them. In nucleotides, the CDR3 is TGTGCCAGCAGACTAGCGAACACTGAAGCTTTCTTT. This translates into CASRLANTEAFF.

The rearrangement links TRBV19 to TRBJ2-4, with 7 bases aligning to TRBD1. CDR1 is LNHDA, CDR2 SQIVND, per germline (reference sequence). The CDR3 extends over 14 amino acids. Trimming removed 7 bases from V and 4 bases from J; junction bases left unmatched: 7. The CDR3 loop is CASNPTGDKNIQYF. CDR3 nucleotide sequence: TGTGCCAGTAACCCCACAGGGGATAAAAACATTCAGTACTTC.

The V and J genes are TRBV2 and TRBJ1-5; D call uncertain. This CDR3 region has 14 residues. V was trimmed by 2 bases and J by 0 bases, leaving 5 bases between them. The germline V gene has CDR1 SNHLY and CDR2 FYNNEI. CDR3 coding DNA: TGTGCCAGCAGTGAAACAGATAGCAATCAGCCCCAGCATTTT. Protein product: CASSETDSNQPQHF.

By share of the sample, this clone is medium-sized. The chain links TRBV4-3 to TRBJ1-2; no firm D call. Germline CDR1 reads LGHNA; CDR2 reads YSLEER. Trimming pared 8 bases from V and 5 bases from J, leaving 18 bases between. CDR3 length: 14 residues. CDR3 DNA: TGCGCCAGCGGTAACAGATATTCCATTTATGGCTACACCTTC. As protein: CASGNRYSIYGYTF.

The V and J genes are TRBV9 and TRBJ2-1; 11 bases map to TRBD2. The CDR3 sequence is 17 residues long. Germline CDR1 and CDR2: SGDLS and YYNGEE. With V trimmed by 4 bases and J by 1 base, 7 bases remained unmatched. The CDR3 loop is CASSPRGTSGSYNEQFF. For the CDR3, the DNA is TGTGCCAGCAGCCCCCGGGGGACTAGCGGTTCCTACAATGAGCAGTTCTTC.

This clone appeared a single time. V gene TRBV7-2 combines with J gene TRBJ1-4, with D perhaps TRBD1 (5 bases). Germline V gene lookup returns CDR1 SGHTA and CDR2 FQGNSA. CDR3 length: 15 amino acids. Between the trimmed V and J ends, which lost 3 bases and 4 bases, there was a span of 12 bases. CDR3 bases: TGTGCCAGCAGCTTTGCCGGGACTGTTAATGAAAAACTGTTTTTT. Translating gives CASSFAGTVNEKLFF.

This chain connects TRBV13 to TRBJ1-1; a weak D match, TRBD1 (6 bases). Germline loops: CDR1 PRHDT, CDR2 FYEKMQ (reference sequence). The CDR3 consists of 16 residues. Between the trimmed V and J ends, which lost 6 bases and 0 bases, there was a span of 17 bases. The CDR3, as DNA: TGTGCCAGCAGAAGTGACAGGAGCCTCATGAACACTGAAGCTTTCTTT. Translating it yields CASRSDRSLMNTEAFF.